This TCR beta chain came from a study of post-analysis software for immune sequencing data. Overall study findings and caveats: Controls showed lower frequencies than patients for a handful of TRBV segments, and TRBV5-6, TRBV5-1 and TRBV20-1 were among these.

The CDR3 is made up of 15 amino acids. V trimming: 8 bases; J trimming: 9 bases; junction bases outside the gene matches: 16. Germline V gene sequence: CDR1 MNHNS, CDR2 SASEGT. Built from TCR beta cDNA, the libraries had unique molecular identifiers in them. Input of 1 to 10 million T cells yielded a few hundred thousand cDNA molecules. One entry per CDR3 protein, called by TCRdb with MiXCR from the PCR reads. Among roughly 670,000 distinct CDR3 sequences listed, around 64% were seen once. Details on this clonotype: Antigen unknown.

The sequencing input was blood. The sequence was obtained from a girl aged 2-10 years with multiple sclerosis. J is TRBJ2-1 and V is TRBV6-1; 7 bases match TRBD2. The CDR3 is CASFIRLAGVSEQFF. For the CDR3, the DNA is TGTGCCAGCTTCATTCGACTAGCTGGGGTTAGTGAGCAGTTCTTC.